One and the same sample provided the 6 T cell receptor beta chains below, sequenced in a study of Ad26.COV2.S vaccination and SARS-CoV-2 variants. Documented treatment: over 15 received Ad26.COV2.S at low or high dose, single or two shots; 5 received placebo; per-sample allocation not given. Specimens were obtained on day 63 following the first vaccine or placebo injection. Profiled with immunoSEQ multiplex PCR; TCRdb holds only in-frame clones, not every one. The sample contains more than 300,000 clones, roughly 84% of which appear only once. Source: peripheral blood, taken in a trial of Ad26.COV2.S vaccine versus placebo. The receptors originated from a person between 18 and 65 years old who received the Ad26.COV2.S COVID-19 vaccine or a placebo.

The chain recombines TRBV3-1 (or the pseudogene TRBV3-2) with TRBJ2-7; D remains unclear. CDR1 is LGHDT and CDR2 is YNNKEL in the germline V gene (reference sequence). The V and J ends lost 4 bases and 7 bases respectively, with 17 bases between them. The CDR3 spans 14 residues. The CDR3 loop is CASSLTSHLGEQYF. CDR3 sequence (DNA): TGTGCCAGCAGCCTTACCAGCCACCTCGGAGAGCAGTACTTC.

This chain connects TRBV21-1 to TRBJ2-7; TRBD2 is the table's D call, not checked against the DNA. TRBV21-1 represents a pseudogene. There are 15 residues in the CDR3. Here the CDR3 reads CASTPWTSGYYEQYF. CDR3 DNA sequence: TGTGCCAGCACTCCTTGGACTAGCGGCTACTACGAGCAGTACTTC.

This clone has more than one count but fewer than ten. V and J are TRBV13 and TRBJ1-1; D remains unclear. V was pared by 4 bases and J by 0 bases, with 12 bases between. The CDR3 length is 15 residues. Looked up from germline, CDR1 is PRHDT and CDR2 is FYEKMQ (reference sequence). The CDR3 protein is CASSSPHGVNTEAFF. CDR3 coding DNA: TGTGCCAGCAGCTCACCTCATGGGGTGAACACTGAAGCTTTCTTT.

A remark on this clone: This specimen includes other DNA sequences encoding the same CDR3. This chain's CDR3 is CASSLVQGGETQYF. CDR3 coding DNA: TGCGCCAGCAGCTTGGTTCAGGGTGGAGAGACCCAGTACTTC. The chain has TRBV5-1 and TRBJ2-5; TRBD1 might be the D (5 bases). The ends were cut back, 0 bases at V and 4 bases at J, with 10 bases in the middle. This CDR3 is built from 14 residues. CDR1 SGHRS and CDR2 YFSETQ come from the germline V gene.

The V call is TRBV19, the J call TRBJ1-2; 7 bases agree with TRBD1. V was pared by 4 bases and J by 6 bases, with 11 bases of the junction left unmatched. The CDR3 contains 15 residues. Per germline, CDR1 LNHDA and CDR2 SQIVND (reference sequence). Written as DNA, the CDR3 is TGTGCCAGTAGTACCCAATGGGACAGACCCCATGGCTACACCTTC. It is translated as CASSTQWDRPHGYTF. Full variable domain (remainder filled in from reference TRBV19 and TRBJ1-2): DGGITQSPKYLFRKEGQNVTLSCEQNLNHDAMYWYRQDPGQGLRLIYYSQIVNDFQKGDIAEGYSVSREKKESFPLTVTSAQKNPTAFYLCASSTQWDRPHGYTFGSGTRLTVV.

The CDR3 region has the DNA TGTGCCTGGACCCACGGGGAGGGATGGTACTATGGCTACACCTTC. It codes for CAWTHGEGWYYGYTF. The chain uses TRBV30 and TRBJ1-2; D is ambiguous. Germline loops: CDR1 GTSNPN, CDR2 SVGIG (reference sequence). This CDR3 is built from 15 residues. The V and J ends lost 4 bases and 3 bases respectively, with 18 bases between them.